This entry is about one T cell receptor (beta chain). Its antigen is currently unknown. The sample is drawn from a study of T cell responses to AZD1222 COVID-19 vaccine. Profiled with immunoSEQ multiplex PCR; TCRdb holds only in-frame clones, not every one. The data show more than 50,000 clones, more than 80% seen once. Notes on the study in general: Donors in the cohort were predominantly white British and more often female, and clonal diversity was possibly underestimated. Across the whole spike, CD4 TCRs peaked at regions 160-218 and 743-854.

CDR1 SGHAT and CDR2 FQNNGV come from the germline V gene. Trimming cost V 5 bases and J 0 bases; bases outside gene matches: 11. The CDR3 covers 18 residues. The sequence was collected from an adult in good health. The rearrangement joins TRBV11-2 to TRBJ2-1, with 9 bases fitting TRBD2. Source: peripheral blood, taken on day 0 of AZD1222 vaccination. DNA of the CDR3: TGTGCCAGCAGCCCGGGTAGCGGGAGACCGAGCTCCTACAATGAGCAGTTCTTC. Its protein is CASSPGSGRPSSYNEQFF.